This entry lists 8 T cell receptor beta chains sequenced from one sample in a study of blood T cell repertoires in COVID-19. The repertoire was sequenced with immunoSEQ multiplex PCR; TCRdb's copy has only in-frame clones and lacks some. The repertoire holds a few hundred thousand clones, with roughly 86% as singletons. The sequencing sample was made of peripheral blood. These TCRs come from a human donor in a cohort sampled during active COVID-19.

The CDR3, as DNA: TGTGCCATCAGTGAGTCGGACAGGGGAAATTCTGGGGCCAACGTCCTGACTTTC. Amino acids: CAISESDRGNSGANVLTF. The chain links TRBV10-3 to TRBJ2-6; TRBD1 matches 9 bases. The CDR3 has 18 residues. Unmatched junction bases numbered 4, after V lost 0 bases and J lost 1 base. Germline CDR1 and CDR2: ENHRY and SYGVKD.

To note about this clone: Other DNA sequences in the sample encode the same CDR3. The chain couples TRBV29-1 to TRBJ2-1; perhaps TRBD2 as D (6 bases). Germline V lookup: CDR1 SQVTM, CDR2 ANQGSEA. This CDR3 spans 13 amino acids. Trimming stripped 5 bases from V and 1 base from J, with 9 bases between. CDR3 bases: TGCAGCGTTCGCCGGGGGTCCTACAATGAGCAGTTCTTC. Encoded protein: CSVRRGSYNEQFF.

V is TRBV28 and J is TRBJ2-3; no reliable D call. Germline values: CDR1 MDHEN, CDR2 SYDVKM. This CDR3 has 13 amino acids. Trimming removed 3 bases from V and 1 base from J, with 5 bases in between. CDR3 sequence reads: CASSFSGTDTQYF. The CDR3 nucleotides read TGTGCCAGCAGTTTCTCGGGCACAGATACGCAGTATTTT.

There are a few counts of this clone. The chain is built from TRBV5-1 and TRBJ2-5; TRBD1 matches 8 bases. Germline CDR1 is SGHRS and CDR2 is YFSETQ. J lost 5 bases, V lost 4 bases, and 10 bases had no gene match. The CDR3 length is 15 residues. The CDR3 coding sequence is TGCGCCAGCAGCCCGGACAGGGAAAGTATGGAGACCCAGTACTTC. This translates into CASSPDRESMETQYF.

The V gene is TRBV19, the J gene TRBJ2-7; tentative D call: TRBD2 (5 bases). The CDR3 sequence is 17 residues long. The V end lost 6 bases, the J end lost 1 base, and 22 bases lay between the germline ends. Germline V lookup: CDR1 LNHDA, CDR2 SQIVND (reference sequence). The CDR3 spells CASSKMPRGLRSYEQYF. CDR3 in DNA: TGTGCCAGTAGCAAAATGCCTCGGGGTCTACGATCCTACGAGCAGTACTTC.

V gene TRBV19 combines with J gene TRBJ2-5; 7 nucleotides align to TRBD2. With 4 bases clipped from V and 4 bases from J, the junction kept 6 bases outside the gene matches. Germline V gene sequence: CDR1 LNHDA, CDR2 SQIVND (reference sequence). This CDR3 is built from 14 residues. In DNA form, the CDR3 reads TGTGCCAGTAGTAACCGACTAGCCGGAGAGACCCAGTACTTC. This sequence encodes CASSNRLAGETQYF.

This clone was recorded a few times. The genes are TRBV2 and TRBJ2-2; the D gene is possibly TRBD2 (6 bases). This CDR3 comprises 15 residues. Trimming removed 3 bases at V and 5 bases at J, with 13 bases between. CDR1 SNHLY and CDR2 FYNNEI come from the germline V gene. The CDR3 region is CASSDQGRGTGELFF. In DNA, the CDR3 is TGTGCCAGCAGTGATCAGGGCCGGGGGACCGGGGAGCTGTTTTTT.

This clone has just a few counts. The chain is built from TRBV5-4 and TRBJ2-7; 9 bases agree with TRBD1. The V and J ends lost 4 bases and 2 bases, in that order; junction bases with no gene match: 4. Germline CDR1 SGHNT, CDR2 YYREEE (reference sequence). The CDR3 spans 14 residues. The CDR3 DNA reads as TGTGCCAGCAGCCTAGACAGGGGGACCTACGAGCAGTACTTC. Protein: CASSLDRGTYEQYF.